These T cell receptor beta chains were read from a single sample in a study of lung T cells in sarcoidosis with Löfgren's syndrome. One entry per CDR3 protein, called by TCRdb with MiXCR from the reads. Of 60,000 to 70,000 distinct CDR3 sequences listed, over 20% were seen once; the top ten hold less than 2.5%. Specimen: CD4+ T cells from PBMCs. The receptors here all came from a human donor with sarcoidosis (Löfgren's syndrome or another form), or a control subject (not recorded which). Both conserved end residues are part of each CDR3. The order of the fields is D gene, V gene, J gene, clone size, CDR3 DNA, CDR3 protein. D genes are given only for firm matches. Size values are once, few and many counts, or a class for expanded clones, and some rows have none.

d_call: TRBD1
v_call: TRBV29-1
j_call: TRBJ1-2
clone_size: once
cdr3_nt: TGCAGCAGCGGGACAGGGGGCGATGGCTGCACCTTC
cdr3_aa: CSSGTGGDGCTF

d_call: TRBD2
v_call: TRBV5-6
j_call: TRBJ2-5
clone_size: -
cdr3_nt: TGTGCCAGCAGCTCACTAGCGGGGGCACAAGAGACCCAGTACTTC
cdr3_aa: CASSSLAGAQETQYF

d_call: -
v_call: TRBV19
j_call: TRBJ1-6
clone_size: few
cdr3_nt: TGTGCCAGTAGTATTGACCAGCCACTTTCACCCCTCCACTTT
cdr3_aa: CASSIDQPLSPLHF

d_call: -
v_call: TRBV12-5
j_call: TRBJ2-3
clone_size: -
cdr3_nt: TGTGCTAGTGGTTCGACTAATATAGTGGCAGATACGCAGTATTTT
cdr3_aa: CASGSTNIVADTQYF

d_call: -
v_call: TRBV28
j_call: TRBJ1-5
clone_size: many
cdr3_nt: TGTGCCAGCAGTTCATGGGGGGAAGGTAGCAATCAGCCCCAGCATTTT
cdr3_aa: CASSSWGEGSNQPQHF

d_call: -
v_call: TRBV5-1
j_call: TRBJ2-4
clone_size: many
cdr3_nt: TGCGCCAGCAGCTCACAGGGCATTGTTCAGTACTTC
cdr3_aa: CASSSQGIVQYF

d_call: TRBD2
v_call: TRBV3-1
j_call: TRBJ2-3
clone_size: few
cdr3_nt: TGTGCCAGCAGCCAAGATCTGACACCCGGGACTAGTCACTATTATACGCAGTATTTT
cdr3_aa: CASSQDLTPGTSHYYTQYF

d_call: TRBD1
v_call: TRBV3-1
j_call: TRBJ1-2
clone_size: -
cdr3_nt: TGTGCCAGCAGCCAGAGGGCAGGGGGAAATGGCTACACCTTC
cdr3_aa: CASSQRAGGNGYTF

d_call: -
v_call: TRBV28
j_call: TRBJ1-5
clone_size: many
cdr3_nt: TGTGCCAGCAGTTTTGGACAGCCCCAGCATTTT
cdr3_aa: CASSFGQPQHF

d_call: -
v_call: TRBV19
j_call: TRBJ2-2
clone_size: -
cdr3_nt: TGTGCCAGTAGTATTTCGCTAGCAGTAACCGGGGAGCTGTTTTTT
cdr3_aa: CASSISLAVTGELFF

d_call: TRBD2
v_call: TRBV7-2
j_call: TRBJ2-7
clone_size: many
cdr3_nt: TGTGCCAGCAGCTTAGGGACTAGCGGGAGTTACGAGCAGTACTTC
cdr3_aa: CASSLGTSGSYEQYF

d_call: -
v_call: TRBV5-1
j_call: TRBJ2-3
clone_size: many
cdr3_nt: TGCGCCAGCAGCTTACAGGGTCTTGATACGCAGTATTTT
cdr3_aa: CASSLQGLDTQYF

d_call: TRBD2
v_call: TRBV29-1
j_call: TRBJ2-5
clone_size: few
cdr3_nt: TGCAGCGTTGATGGCCCTGGACTAGCGGGAGGTGTGGCAGACGGGACCCAGTACTTC
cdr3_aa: CSVDGPGLAGGVADGTQYF

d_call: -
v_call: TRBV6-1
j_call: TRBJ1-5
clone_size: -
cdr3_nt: TGTGCCAGCGGTGAAAAGGTCCGGCAGCCCCAGCACTTT
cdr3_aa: CASGEKVRQPQHF

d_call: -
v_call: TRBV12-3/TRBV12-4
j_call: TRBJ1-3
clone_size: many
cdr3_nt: TGTGCCAGCAGCAACCTCGGGGCCAACACCATATATTTT
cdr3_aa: CASSNLGANTIYF

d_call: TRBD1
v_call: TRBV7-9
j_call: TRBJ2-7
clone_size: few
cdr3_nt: TGTGCCAGCAGCTTAACTACAGGGGTGAGATCCTACGAGCAGTACTTC
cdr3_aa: CASSLTTGVRSYEQYF

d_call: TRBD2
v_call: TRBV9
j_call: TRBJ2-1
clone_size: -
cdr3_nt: TGTGCCAGCAGCGCACCGGGACTAGCGAGGGGTGAGCAGTTCTTC
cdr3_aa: CASSAPGLARGEQFF

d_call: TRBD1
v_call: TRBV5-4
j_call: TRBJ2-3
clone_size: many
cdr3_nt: TGTGCCAGCAGCGGATCAGGGGGGCAGTATTTT
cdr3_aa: CASSGSGGQYF

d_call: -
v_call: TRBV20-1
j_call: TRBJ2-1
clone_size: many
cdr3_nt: TGCAGTGCTAGTCGGCAGGGGATTGGCGAGCAGTTCTTC
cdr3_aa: CSASRQGIGEQFF

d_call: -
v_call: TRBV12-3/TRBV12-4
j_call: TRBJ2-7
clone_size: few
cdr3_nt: TGTGCCAGCAGTTTTACATTAAGGTCAGGGGCGAACGAGCAGTACTTC
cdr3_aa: CASSFTLRSGANEQYF

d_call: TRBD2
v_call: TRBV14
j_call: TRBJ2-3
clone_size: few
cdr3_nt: TGTGCCAGCAGCCACCTAGCGGGAGCCTCAGATACGCAGTATTTT
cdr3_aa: CASSHLAGASDTQYF

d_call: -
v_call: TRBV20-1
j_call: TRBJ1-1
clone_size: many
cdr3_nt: TGCAGTGCTAGAGATCTACGGGGGGGTAAGGCAGCTTTCTTT
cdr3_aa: CSARDLRGGKAAFF

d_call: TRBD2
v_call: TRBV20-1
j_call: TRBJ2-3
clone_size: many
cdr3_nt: TGCAGTGCTAGGTTCCGGGGGGGAGATACGCAGTATTTT
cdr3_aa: CSARFRGGDTQYF

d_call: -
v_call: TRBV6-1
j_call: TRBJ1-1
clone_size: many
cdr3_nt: TGTGCCAGCACATGGGGAAACACTGAAGCTTTCTTT
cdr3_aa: CASTWGNTEAFF

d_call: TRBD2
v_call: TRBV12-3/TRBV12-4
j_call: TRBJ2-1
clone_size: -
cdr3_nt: TGTGCCAGCAGTTTAGCGCTAGCGGGAGCCAGTGAGCAGTTCTTC
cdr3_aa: CASSLALAGASEQFF

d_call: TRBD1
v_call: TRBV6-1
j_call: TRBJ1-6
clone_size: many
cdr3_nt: TGTGCCAGCAGTTCGACCAGGGGGCAGAATTCACCCCTCCACTTT
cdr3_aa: CASSSTRGQNSPLHF

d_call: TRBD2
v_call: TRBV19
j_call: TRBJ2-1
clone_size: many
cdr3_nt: TGTGCCAGTAGTCCCGGAAGACTAGCGGGGAAGGGGAGCTCCTACAATGAGCAGTTCTTC
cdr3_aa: CASSPGRLAGKGSSYNEQFF

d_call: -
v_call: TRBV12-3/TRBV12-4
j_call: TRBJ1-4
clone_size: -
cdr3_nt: TGTGCCGGCAGTTTAGGCCCGAGGGAAGCGGGTAATGAAAAACTGTTTTTT
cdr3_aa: CAGSLGPREAGNEKLFF

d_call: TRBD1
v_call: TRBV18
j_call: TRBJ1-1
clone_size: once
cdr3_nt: TGTGCCAGCTCACGGACAGGGAAGGGCACTGAAGCTTTCTTT
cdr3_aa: CASSRTGKGTEAFF

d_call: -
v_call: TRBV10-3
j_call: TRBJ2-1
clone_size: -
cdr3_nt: TGTGCCATCAGTGATTTCACCCGAGGTGAGCAGTTCTTC
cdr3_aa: CAISDFTRGEQFF

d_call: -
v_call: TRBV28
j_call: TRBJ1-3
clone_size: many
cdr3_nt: TGTGCCAGCAGTTTACGACTGAACTCTGGAAACACCATATATTTT
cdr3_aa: CASSLRLNSGNTIYF

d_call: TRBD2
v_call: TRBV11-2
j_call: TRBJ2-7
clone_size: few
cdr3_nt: TGTGCCAGCAGCTCCTTAGTGGGGACTAGCGGGACGGGGGAGCAGTACTTC
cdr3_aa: CASSSLVGTSGTGEQYF

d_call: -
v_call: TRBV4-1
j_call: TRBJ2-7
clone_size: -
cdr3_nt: TGCGCCAGCAGCCAGGGGGGGACAGAACCCTACGAGCAGTACTTC
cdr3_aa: CASSQGGTEPYEQYF

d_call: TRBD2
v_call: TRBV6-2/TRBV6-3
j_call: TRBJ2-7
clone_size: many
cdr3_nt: TGTGCCAGCAGCTACCGGGAGGCCATTGAGCAGTACTTC
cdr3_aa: CASSYREAIEQYF

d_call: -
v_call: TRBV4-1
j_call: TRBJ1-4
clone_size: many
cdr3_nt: TGCGCCAGCACCAGGACCGGGGTCGGAAAACTGTTTTTT
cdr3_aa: CASTRTGVGKLFF

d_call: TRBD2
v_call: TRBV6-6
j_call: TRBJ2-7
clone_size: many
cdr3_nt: TGTGCCAGCAGTTACGGGACTAGCGGGAGTTACGAGCAGTACTTC
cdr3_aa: CASSYGTSGSYEQYF

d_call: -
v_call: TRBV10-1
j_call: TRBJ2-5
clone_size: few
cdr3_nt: TGCGCCAGCAGTGAGCTAGTGGTTAGGACCCAGTACTTC
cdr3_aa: CASSELVVRTQYF

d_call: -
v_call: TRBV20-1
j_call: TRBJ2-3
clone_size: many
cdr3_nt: TGCAGTGCTGCAGGGGGCACAGATACGCAGTATTTT
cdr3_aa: CSAAGGTDTQYF

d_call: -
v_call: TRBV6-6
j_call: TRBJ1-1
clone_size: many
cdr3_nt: TGTGCCAGCAGTTACAGGGGCAACACTGAAGCTTTCTTT
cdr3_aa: CASSYRGNTEAFF

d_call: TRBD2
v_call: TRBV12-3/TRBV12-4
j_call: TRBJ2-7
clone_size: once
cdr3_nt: TGTGCCAGCAGTTTAGGATACGGCGGGAGTACGAGATACGAGCAGTACTTC
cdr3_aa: CASSLGYGGSTRYEQYF

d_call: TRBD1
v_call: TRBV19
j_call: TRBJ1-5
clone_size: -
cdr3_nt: TGTGCCAGTAGTTGGCAGGGGGGCGGCAATCAGCCCCAGCATTTT
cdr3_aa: CASSWQGGGNQPQHF

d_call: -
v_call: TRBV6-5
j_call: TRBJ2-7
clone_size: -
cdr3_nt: TGTGCCAGCGGGACCGCGGGGGCGGAGTACGAGCAGTACTTT
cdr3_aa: CASGTAGAEYEQYF

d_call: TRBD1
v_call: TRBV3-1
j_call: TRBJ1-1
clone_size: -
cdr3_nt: TGTGCCAGCAGCCAAGACCGGACAGGGGTAGACACTGAAGCTTTCTTT
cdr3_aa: CASSQDRTGVDTEAFF

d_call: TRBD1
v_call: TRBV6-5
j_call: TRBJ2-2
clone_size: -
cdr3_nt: TGTGCCGGCAGCCGGGACAGAGCGAACACCGGGGAGCTGTTTTTT
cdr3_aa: CAGSRDRANTGELFF

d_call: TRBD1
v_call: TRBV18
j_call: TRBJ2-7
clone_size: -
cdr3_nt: TGTGCCAGCTCACCCCCTGCTGACAGGGAAGAGCAGTACTTC
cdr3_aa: CASSPPADREEQYF

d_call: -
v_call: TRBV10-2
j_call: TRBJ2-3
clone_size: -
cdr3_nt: TGCGCCAGCAGTGGACAGATCAAGCGCACAGATACGCAGTATTTT
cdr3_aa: CASSGQIKRTDTQYF